This entry features one T cell receptor (beta chain) sequence. Libraries for TCRalpha and TCRbeta carried sample barcodes and unique molecular identifiers via 5'RACE. TCRdb redid the calling of the 5' RACE reads with MiXCR, one entry per CDR3 protein. The sample has roughly 610,000 distinct CDR3 sequences, approximately 15% seen once. These data come from a study of T-cell memory formation after mild COVID-19. The ends lost 0 bases at V and 6 bases at J; junction bases unmatched: 7. Looked up from germline, CDR1 is SQVTM and CDR2 is ANQGSEA. The CDR3 spans 14 residues. Sequenced material: PBMCs or a T cell subset sorted from them (not recorded which). The genes are TRBV29-1 and TRBJ1-1; 7 nucleotides agree with TRBD1. The sequence was obtained from an adult woman who had mild COVID-19 (a few samples of this study predate the infection). Cell type and time point are not known. The CDR3 nucleotides read TGCAGCGTTGAAGACGTAGGGCAGGGGGCTGAAGCTTTCTTT. It yields the protein CSVEDVGQGAEAFF.